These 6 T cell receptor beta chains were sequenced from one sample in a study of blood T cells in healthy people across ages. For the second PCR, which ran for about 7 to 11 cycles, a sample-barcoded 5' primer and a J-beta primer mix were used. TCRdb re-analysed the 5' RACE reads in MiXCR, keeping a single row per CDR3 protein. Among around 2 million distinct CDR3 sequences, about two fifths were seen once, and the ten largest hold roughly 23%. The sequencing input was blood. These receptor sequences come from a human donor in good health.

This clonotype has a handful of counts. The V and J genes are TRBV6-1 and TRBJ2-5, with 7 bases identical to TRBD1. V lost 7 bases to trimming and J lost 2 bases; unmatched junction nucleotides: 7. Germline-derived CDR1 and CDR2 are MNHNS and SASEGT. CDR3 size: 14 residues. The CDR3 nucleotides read TGTGCCAGCAACCGACAGGGACCACAAGAGACCCAGTACTTC. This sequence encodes CASNRQGPQETQYF.

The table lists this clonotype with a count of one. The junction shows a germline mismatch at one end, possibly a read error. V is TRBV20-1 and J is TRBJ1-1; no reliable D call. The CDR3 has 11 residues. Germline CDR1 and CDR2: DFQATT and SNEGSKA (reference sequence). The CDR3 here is CSAYRNPEAFF. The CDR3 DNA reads TGCAGTGCTTACCGGAACCCTGAAGCTTTCTTT.

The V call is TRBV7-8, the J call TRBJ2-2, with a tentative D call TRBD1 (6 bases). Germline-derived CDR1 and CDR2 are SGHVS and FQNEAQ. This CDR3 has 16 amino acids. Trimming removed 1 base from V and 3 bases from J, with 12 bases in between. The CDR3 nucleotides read TGTGCCAGCAGCTTAGTAGGGGCAGGGGACACCGGGGAGCTGTTTTTT. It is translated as CASSLVGAGDTGELFF.

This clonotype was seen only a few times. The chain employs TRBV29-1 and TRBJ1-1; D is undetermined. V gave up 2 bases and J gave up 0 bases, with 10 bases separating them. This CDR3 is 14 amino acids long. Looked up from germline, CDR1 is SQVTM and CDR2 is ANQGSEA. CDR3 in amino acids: CSVEREWVNTEAFF. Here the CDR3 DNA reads TGCAGCGTTGAAAGGGAATGGGTGAACACTGAAGCTTTCTTT.

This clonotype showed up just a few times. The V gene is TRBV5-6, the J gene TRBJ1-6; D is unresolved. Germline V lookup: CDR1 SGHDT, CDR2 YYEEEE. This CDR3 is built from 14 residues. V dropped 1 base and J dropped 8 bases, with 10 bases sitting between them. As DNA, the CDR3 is TGTGCCAGCAGCTTGACCCAGGAGCATTCACCCCTCCACTTT. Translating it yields CASSLTQEHSPLHF.

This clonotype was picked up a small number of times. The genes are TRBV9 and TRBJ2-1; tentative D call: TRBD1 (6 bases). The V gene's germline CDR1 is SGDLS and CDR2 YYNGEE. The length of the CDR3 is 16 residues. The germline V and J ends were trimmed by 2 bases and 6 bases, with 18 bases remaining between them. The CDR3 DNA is TGTGCCAGCAGCGTCTATGGGGGCCAGGCTAGCAATGAGCAGTTCTTC. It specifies CASSVYGGQASNEQFF.